A single sample is the source of the 25 T cell receptor beta chains below, sequenced in a study of T cells in narcolepsy. The repertoire was sequenced with immunoSEQ multiplex PCR; TCRdb's copy has only in-frame clones and lacks some. The sample contains about 30,000 clones, 75% to 90% of which appear only once. Specimen: memory (CD45RA-) CD4+ T cells from blood. These receptors were obtained from a human donor in good health.

The rearrangement uses TRBV10-1 and TRBJ2-1; 7 bases map to TRBD1. The V gene's germline CDR1 is WNHNN and CDR2 SYGVQD (reference sequence). V shed 3 bases, J shed 5 bases, and the junction held 4 bases outside the gene matches. The length of the CDR3 is 14 residues. CDR3 loop: CASSDPGQHNEQFF. Here the CDR3 DNA reads TGCGCCAGCAGTGATCCGGGACAGCACAATGAGCAGTTCTTC.

The rearrangement uses TRBV19 and TRBJ2-1; no definite D call. The CDR3 is 12 residues long. V was clipped by 5 bases and J by 7 bases, with 9 bases between them. CDR1 and CDR2 (germline): LNHDA, SQIVND (reference sequence). In DNA, the CDR3 is TGTGCCAGTAGTCCCCGCCGAAATGAGCAGTTCTTC. Encoded protein: CASSPRRNEQFF.

This clone was detected once. DNA of the CDR3: TGCGCCAGCAGCTCGACTACGGGAACCGGGGGGACTGAAGCTTTCTTT. Its translation: CASSSTTGTGGTEAFF. The chain has TRBV5-1 and TRBJ1-1; D perhaps matches TRBD1 (5 bases). CDR1 and CDR2 (germline): SGHRS, YFSETQ. The V end was cut by 3 bases, the J end by 5 bases, with 20 bases between. This CDR3 contains 16 residues.

This rearrangement joins TRBV30 to TRBJ1-1; the D is unclear. The CDR3 spans 13 residues. Germline lookup yields CDR1 GTSNPN and CDR2 SVGIG (reference sequence). The ends were cut back, 1 base at V and 1 base at J, with 7 bases in the middle. CDR3 protein: CAWSDSGNTEAFF. The CDR3 coding sequence is TGTGCCTGGAGTGACTCAGGGAACACTGAAGCTTTCTTT.

The genes are TRBV7-2 and TRBJ2-2, with D perhaps matching TRBD1 (7 bases). The CDR3 contains 15 residues. Per germline, CDR1 SGHTA and CDR2 FQGNSA. V lost 5 bases, J lost 7 bases, and 17 bases lay in between. The CDR3 here is CASSPAQGGIGELFF. For the CDR3, the DNA is TGTGCCAGCAGCCCGGCCCAGGGGGGTATCGGGGAGCTGTTTTTT.

The V gene is TRBV2, the J gene TRBJ1-3; no firm D call. The germline V gene encodes CDR1 SNHLY and CDR2 FYNNEI. The CDR3 runs 15 residues. The V gene lost 3 bases and the J gene lost 1 base, with 10 bases spanning the gap. CDR3 sequence reads: CASSEGSFSGNTIYF. The CDR3 DNA reads TGTGCCAGCAGTGAGGGTTCCTTTTCTGGAAACACCATATATTTT. Full variable domain (rest looked up from reference TRBV2 and TRBJ1-3): EPEVTQTPSHQVTQMGQEVILRCVPISNHLYFYWYRQILGQKVEFLVSFYNNEISEKSEIFDDQFSVERPDGSNFTLKIRSTKLEDSAMYFCASSEGSFSGNTIYFGEGSWLTVV.

The chain links TRBV30 to TRBJ1-3; TRBD1 might be the D (5 bases). The CDR3 loop spans 16 amino acids. Trimming took 4 bases from V and 4 from J, leaving 20 bases between them. Germline values: CDR1 GTSNPN, CDR2 SVGIG (reference sequence). CDR3 sequence (DNA): TGTGCCTGGACGGGATGGCAGGGAGTTATCGGAAACACCATATATTTT. Its protein is CAWTGWQGVIGNTIYF.

This rearrangement joins TRBV5-4 to TRBJ1-1; TRBD1 might be the D (5 bases). Germline V CDR1 and CDR2: SGHNT, YYREEE (reference sequence). This CDR3 region has 14 residues. The germline V and J ends were trimmed by 3 bases and 3 bases, with 12 bases remaining between them. The CDR3 DNA reads as TGTGCCAGCAGCTCGGGGACGGGAGACACTGAAGCTTTCTTT. This encodes CASSSGTGDTEAFF.

The chain has TRBV6-5 and TRBJ1-2; D gene unclear. Trimming took 6 bases from V and 8 from J, leaving 13 bases between them. Looked up from germline, CDR1 is MNHEY and CDR2 is SVGAGI. The CDR3 is 12 amino acids. The CDR3 region is CASSSRGSGYTF. As DNA, the CDR3 is TGTGCCAGCAGCTCCAGAGGTTCCGGCTACACCTTC.

This chain joins TRBV7-2 and TRBJ2-2; maybe TRBD1 (6 bases). From germline, CDR1 is SGHTA and CDR2 FQGNSA. This CDR3 spans 15 amino acids. Between the trimmed V and J ends, which lost 0 bases and 6 bases, there was a span of 11 bases. For the CDR3, the DNA is TGTGCCAGCAGCTTAGCGGCGAAGGGGGCCGGGGAGCTGTTTTTT. Translated: CASSLAAKGAGELFF. Full variable domain (missing parts from reference TRBV7-2 and TRBJ2-2): GAGVSQSPSNKVTEKGKDVELRCDPISGHTALYWYRQSLGQGLEFLIYFQGNSAPDKSGLPSDRFSAERTGGSVSTLTIQRTQQEDSAVYLCASSLAAKGAGELFFGEGSRLTVL.

This chain links TRBV5-1 with TRBJ2-7; D remains ambiguous. This CDR3 has 14 amino acids. With 0 bases removed from V and 0 bases from J, the gap between germline ends came to 7 bases. Looked up from germline, CDR1 is SGHRS and CDR2 is YFSETQ. The CDR3 DNA reads TGCGCCAGCAGCTTGGGAGGAAGCTCCTACGAGCAGTACTTC. This codes for CASSLGGSSYEQYF.

Comments on this clone: Other nucleotide sequences in the sample specify the same CDR3. The chain recombines TRBV9 with TRBJ2-5, with TRBD2 identical over 8 bases. The V and J ends lost 0 bases and 4 bases, in that order; junction bases with no gene match: 8. The CDR3 is 16 residues long. The germline gives CDR1 SGDLS, CDR2 YYNGEE. CDR3 loop: CASSVAGAGGGETQYF. Here the CDR3 DNA reads TGTGCCAGCAGCGTAGCTGGGGCGGGGGGAGGAGAGACCCAGTACTTC.

The rearrangement uses TRBV19 and TRBJ2-1; TRBD2 matches 12 bases. CDR3 length: 16 residues. V dropped 4 bases and J dropped 2; count of bases not matched to a gene: 3. Germline assignment: CDR1 LNHDA and CDR2 SQIVND (reference sequence). The CDR3 DNA sequence: TGTGCCAGTAGTACCCGACTAGCGGGGGCCTACAATGAGCAGTTCTTC. Translation gives CASSTRLAGAYNEQFF.

The chain employs TRBV27 and TRBJ2-3; 7 bases agree with TRBD2. V lost 10 bases, J lost 3 bases, and 13 bases stayed unmatched. CDR3 length equals 15 residues. CDR1 and CDR2 from the germline V gene are MNHEY and SMNVEV (reference sequence). Here the CDR3 DNA reads TGTGCCACTCGGAAGCGGGGTGGCGGAACAGATACGCAGTATTTT. Protein: CATRKRGGGTDTQYF.

This sequence joins TRBV5-1 and TRBJ1-2, with unresolved D. Between the trimmed V and J ends, which lost 9 bases and 3 bases, there was a span of 21 bases. Germline assignment: CDR1 SGHRS and CDR2 YFSETQ. The CDR3 runs 15 residues. Here the CDR3 reads CATRIGPTGDYGYTF. The DNA of the CDR3 is TGCGCCACCAGAATCGGCCCTACGGGTGACTATGGCTACACCTTC.

The CDR3 region is CASSEGQFNQPQHF. CDR3 nucleotides: TGTGCCAGCAGTGAAGGACAGTTCAATCAGCCCCAGCATTTT. V is TRBV6-1 and J is TRBJ1-5, with D possibly matching TRBD1 (5 bases). Germline lookup yields CDR1 MNHNS and CDR2 SASEGT. V lost 1 base, J lost 3 bases, and 7 bases lay in between. This CDR3 has 14 residues.

This clone was counted between two and nine times. The chain couples TRBV9 to TRBJ2-3, with D perhaps TRBD2 (6 bases). Trimming took off 0 bases at V and 5 bases at J, with 13 bases between the two ends. Germline V gene data show CDR1 as SGDLS and CDR2 as YYNGEE. This CDR3 is 15 amino acids long. The CDR3 loop reads CASSVARQGGDTQYF. CDR3 coding DNA: TGTGCCAGCAGCGTAGCTAGGCAGGGAGGAGATACGCAGTATTTT.

This chain uses TRBV5-1 with TRBJ2-5; TRBD2 matches 9 bases. CDR1 and CDR2 (germline): SGHRS, YFSETQ. Trimming at V came to 2 bases and at J to 1 base, leaving 6 bases not matched to a gene. There are 16 residues in the CDR3. The CDR3 DNA reads as TGCGCCAGCAGCTTATCGGGACTAGCAATCCAAGAGACCCAGTACTTC. This sequence encodes CASSLSGLAIQETQYF.

CDR3 DNA: TGTGCCAGCAGCTATACAGGGCTCAATTCACCCCTCCACTTT. The encoded protein is CASSYTGLNSPLHF. The V and J genes are TRBV7-2 and TRBJ1-6; perhaps TRBD1 as D (6 bases). The CDR3 contains 14 residues. The germline V gene encodes CDR1 SGHTA and CDR2 FQGNSA. Trimming cost V 4 bases and J 7 bases, with 11 bases left between them.

The chain employs TRBV10-2 and TRBJ1-2; 7 bases line up with TRBD1. Germline CDR1 WSHSY, CDR2 SAAADI. J gave up 0 bases and V 10 bases, and 11 bases lay outside the gene matches. The CDR3 consists of 15 residues. CDR3 nucleotide sequence: TGCGCCATCTTGGGACAGACCCCATCTAACTATGGCTACACCTTC. Translating it yields CAILGQTPSNYGYTF.

This chain uses TRBV28 with TRBJ2-4; tentative D call: TRBD2 (7 bases). V gave up 3 bases and J gave up 6 bases, with 15 bases separating them. Germline CDR1 and CDR2: MDHEN and SYDVKM. This CDR3 has 15 amino acids. The CDR3 region is CASSFDVGGGNIQYF. In DNA form, the CDR3 reads TGTGCCAGCAGTTTTGACGTGGGAGGGGGAAACATTCAGTACTTC. The full variable domain, its missing parts supplied by reference TRBV28 and TRBJ2-4, is DVKVTQSSRYLVKRTGEKVFLECVQDMDHENMFWYRQDPGLGLRLIYFSYDVKMKEKGDIPEGYSVSREKKERFSLILESASTNQTSMYLCASSFDVGGGNIQYFGAGTRLSVL.

This chain connects TRBV10-3 to TRBJ2-2; the D call may be TRBD1 or TRBD2 (7 bases each). The CDR3 runs 16 residues. Germline CDR1 reads ENHRY; CDR2 reads SYGVKD. V lost 4 bases and J lost 6, with 18 bases in between. The CDR3 coding sequence is TGTGCCATCAGTGCTGCTCAGGGGGGGTATGCCGGGGAGCTGTTTTTT. As protein: CAISAAQGGYAGELFF.

The chain couples TRBV9 to TRBJ2-5; 8 positions agree with TRBD2. After removal of 2 bases from V and 2 bases from J, the junction contained 8 bases not matched to a gene. This CDR3 has 16 residues. Germline V gives CDR1 SGDLS, CDR2 YYNGEE. The CDR3 nucleotides are TGTGCCAGCAGCGTCGTCCCGAGACTAGCGCAAGAGACCCAGTACTTC. It encodes CASSVVPRLAQETQYF.

This clone was observed a few times. The genes are TRBV6-1 and TRBJ1-6, with unresolved D. The length of the CDR3 is 14 residues. The germline V and J ends were trimmed by 2 bases and 6 bases, with 8 bases remaining between them. From germline, CDR1 is MNHNS and CDR2 SASEGT. CDR3 protein: CASSETATNSPLHF. CDR3 nucleotides: TGTGCCAGCAGTGAAACAGCCACTAATTCACCCCTCCACTTT.

CDR3 residues: CASSLGRGSETQYF. The DNA for the CDR3 is TGTGCCAGCAGCTTAGGCCGAGGGTCAGAGACCCAGTACTTC. The chain carries TRBV7-2 and TRBJ2-5; tentatively, D is TRBD2 (5 bases). CDR1 and CDR2 from the germline V gene are SGHTA and FQGNSA. CDR3 length: 14 amino acids. V lost 1 base to trimming and J lost 4 bases, with 10 bases between them.